Presented here are 19 T cell receptor beta chains from one specimen sequenced in a study of T cell responses to AZD1222 COVID-19 vaccine. The protocol was immunoSEQ multiplex PCR, while the TCRdb copy is restricted to in-frame clones and leaves out a portion. In the table there are about 130,000 clones, approximately 92% of which are singletons. Sequenced material: peripheral blood, taken 28 days after the second AZD1222 dose. The receptor source for this set is an adult who received the AZD1222 COVID-19 vaccine.

The genes are TRBV9 and TRBJ2-1, with D perhaps matching TRBD1 or TRBD2 (5 bases each). Germline V gives CDR1 SGDLS, CDR2 YYNGEE. V was shortened by 6 bases and J by 4 bases, with 11 bases between the two germline ends. This CDR3 region has 13 residues. CDR3 DNA sequence: TGTGCCAGCATGGGGGACCAGTACAATGAGCAGTTCTTC. This sequence encodes CASMGDQYNEQFF.

The J gene is TRBJ2-1, the V gene TRBV7-2; a weak D match, TRBD2 (6 bases). The CDR3 has 16 residues. V lost 0 bases, J lost 6 bases, and 15 bases lay in between. Germline V lookup: CDR1 SGHTA, CDR2 FQGNSA. For the CDR3, the DNA is TGTGCCAGCAGCTTAGCGCGGGGTCGAGGGAGCAATGAGCAGTTCTTC. It translates to CASSLARGRGSNEQFF.

This chain joins TRBV27 and TRBJ2-6, with D hard to call. Germline V CDR1 and CDR2: MNHEY, SMNVEV (reference sequence). The CDR3 runs 15 residues. Trimming removed 6 bases at V and 0 bases at J, with 9 bases between. This CDR3 is CASSIFSSGANVLTF. Here the CDR3 DNA reads TGTGCCAGCAGCATATTTAGCTCTGGGGCCAACGTCCTGACTTTC.

J is TRBJ2-1 and V is TRBV3-1 (or the pseudogene TRBV3-2); 10 nucleotides line up with TRBD1. This CDR3 comprises 14 residues. Germline CDR1 LGHDT, CDR2 YNNKEL (reference sequence). V gave up 5 bases and J gave up 7 bases; unmatched junction bases: 5. The CDR3 DNA is TGTGCCAGCAGCAGGCCGGGACAGGGGAATGAGCAGTTCTTC. Protein sequence: CASSRPGQGNEQFF.

The rearrangement joins TRBV15 to TRBJ1-1; D gene unclear. The germline V gene has CDR1 LNHNV and CDR2 YYDKDF (reference sequence). The CDR3 contains 13 residues. V shed 3 bases and J shed 1 base, with 6 bases lying between them. CDR3 bases: TGTGCCACCAGCAGTTTCCGGAACACTGAAGCTTTCTTT. This codes for CATSSFRNTEAFF.

The chain employs TRBV5-1 and TRBJ1-1, with D unresolved. Germline-derived CDR1 and CDR2 are SGHRS and YFSETQ. The CDR3 is 14 residues long. V lost 2 bases and J lost 1, with 9 bases in between. CDR3 sequence (DNA): TGCGCCAGCAGCTTTCAATCAGAGAACACTGAAGCTTTCTTT. Its translation: CASSFQSENTEAFF.

J is TRBJ2-3 and V is TRBV18; unclear D gene. V was pared by 3 bases and J by 8 bases, with 12 bases between. The germline V gene encodes CDR1 KGHSH and CDR2 LQKENI. This CDR3 is built from 13 residues. The CDR3 sequence: CASSPGPTGTQYF. The CDR3 region has the DNA TGTGCCAGCTCACCCGGTCCCACGGGTACGCAGTATTTT.

This chain links TRBV2 with TRBJ2-7; 8 bases are a match to TRBD1. J gave up 5 bases and V 6 bases, and 9 bases lay outside the gene matches. The CDR3 has 14 residues. Germline CDR1 reads SNHLY; CDR2 reads FYNNEI. The CDR3 coding sequence is TGTGCCAGCAGCCTACCCAGGGGGCAAAACGAGCAGTACTTC. This translates into CASSLPRGQNEQYF. Filled out from reference TRBV2 and TRBJ2-7, the complete variable domain reads EPEVTQTPSHQVTQMGQEVILRCVPISNHLYFYWYRQILGQKVEFLVSFYNNEISEKSEIFDDQFSVERPDGSNFTLKIRSTKLEDSAMYFCASSLPRGQNEQYFGPGTRLTVT.

In its sample, this clone was seen once. The CDR3 DNA is TGTGCCAGCAGCCCACACAGGGGGACAGTCGGCACTGAAGCTTTCTTT. Its protein is CASSPHRGTVGTEAFF. The chain couples TRBV9 to TRBJ1-1; 8 bases align to TRBD1. V shed 4 bases, J shed 4 bases, and the junction held 12 bases outside the gene matches. This CDR3 has 16 residues. Germline V gene data show CDR1 as SGDLS and CDR2 as YYNGEE.

The chain has TRBV2 and TRBJ1-3; tentatively, D is TRBD1 (5 bases). Germline CDR1 and CDR2: SNHLY and FYNNEI. Trimming pared 5 bases from V and 4 bases from J, leaving 18 bases between. This CDR3 is built from 16 residues. The DNA for the CDR3 is TGTGCCAGCAGTAGGCAGGGAACTACCTCGGGAAACACCATATATTTT. Translated, it gives CASSRQGTTSGNTIYF. The variable domain in full, with the rest retrieved from reference TRBV2 and TRBJ1-3, is EPEVTQTPSHQVTQMGQEVILRCVPISNHLYFYWYRQILGQKVEFLVSFYNNEISEKSEIFDDQFSVERPDGSNFTLKIRSTKLEDSAMYFCASSRQGTTSGNTIYFGEGSWLTVV.

This chain links TRBV30 with TRBJ2-5, with D perhaps matching TRBD2 (5 bases). The CDR3 extends over 17 amino acids. Germline lookup yields CDR1 GTSNPN and CDR2 SVGIG (reference sequence). V lost 0 bases to trimming and J lost 3 bases, with 20 bases between them. CDR3 sequence reads: CAWSVLGPGLSEETQYF. In nucleotides, the CDR3 is TGTGCCTGGAGTGTGTTAGGTCCTGGACTTTCCGAAGAGACCCAGTACTTC.

V and J are TRBV4-2 and TRBJ1-2, with 9 positions matching TRBD1. The CDR3 loop spans 14 amino acids. Germline CDR1 is LGHNA and CDR2 is YNFKEQ. V lost 5 bases to trimming and J lost 1 base; unmatched junction nucleotides: 2. As DNA, the CDR3 is TGTGCCAGCAGCAGGACAGGGGATAACTATGGCTACACCTTC. It specifies CASSRTGDNYGYTF.

The chain couples TRBV14 to TRBJ2-1, with a tentative D call TRBD1 (6 bases). Trimming removed 0 bases from V and 3 bases from J, with 12 bases in between. Per germline, CDR1 SGHDN and CDR2 FVKESK. The CDR3 is 16 amino acids. The CDR3 DNA reads as TGTGCCAGCAGCCAAGAGGCCAGGGGATACTACAATGAGCAGTTCTTC. This gives the protein CASSQEARGYYNEQFF.

The chain uses TRBV6-5 and TRBJ1-1; 7 bases align to TRBD1. CDR3 length: 12 residues. Germline V lookup: CDR1 MNHEY, CDR2 SVGAGI. Trimming removed 9 bases from V and 1 base from J; junction bases left unmatched: 2. The CDR3 DNA reads as TGTGCCAGTAACAGGGGGAACACTGAAGCTTTCTTT. It is translated as CASNRGNTEAFF.

The rearrangement links TRBV4-3 to TRBJ1-1, with 7 bases that match TRBD1. Germline CDR1 is LGHNA and CDR2 is YSLEER. The V gene end was trimmed by 0 bases and the J gene end by 3 bases; junction bases not matched to a gene: 4. The CDR3 runs to 15 residues. CDR3 in amino acids: CASSQDPRGYTEAFF. The CDR3 coding sequence is TGCGCCAGCAGCCAAGACCCCAGGGGGTACACTGAAGCTTTCTTT.

V gene TRBV6-2 or TRBV6-3 combines with J gene TRBJ1-1, with D perhaps TRBD1 (5 bases). From germline, CDR1 is MNHEY and CDR2 SVGEGT. V was pared by 6 bases and J by 4 bases, with 21 bases between. The CDR3 contains 16 residues. The CDR3 DNA is TGTGCCAGCAGCCTATCGGCGGGGGGACTGGGCACTGAAGCTTTCTTT. Its protein product is CASSLSAGGLGTEAFF.

The V and J genes are TRBV12-5 and TRBJ2-7, with D perhaps TRBD1 (6 bases). CDR3 size: 15 residues. Germline-derived CDR1 and CDR2 are LGHNT and FRNRAP. V was cut by 0 bases and J by 4 bases, with 13 bases left in between. The CDR3 protein is CASGLVKGQPYEQYF. CDR3 nucleotide sequence: TGTGCTAGTGGTTTGGTAAAGGGACAACCTTACGAGCAGTACTTC.

This clone showed up just once. The chain joins TRBV11-2 to TRBJ2-2; TRBD1 matches 8 bases. The CDR3 contains 13 residues. Trimming took 5 bases from V and 6 from J; bases not matched to a gene: 2. CDR1 is SGHAT and CDR2 is FQNNGV in the germline V gene. CDR3 bases: TGTGCCAGCAGCATGACAGGGGCCGGGGAGCTGTTTTTT. Encoded protein: CASSMTGAGELFF.

The gene calls are TRBV5-1 and TRBJ2-1; 7 nucleotides line up with TRBD2. CDR3 length: 16 amino acids. The J segment lost 0 bases and the V segment lost 0 bases, leaving 3 bases of the junction unmatched. Germline loops: CDR1 SGHRS, CDR2 YFSETQ. The CDR3 here is CASSLETSSSYNEQFF. In DNA, the CDR3 is TGCGCCAGCAGCTTGGAGACTAGCAGCTCCTACAATGAGCAGTTCTTC. The variable domain in full, completed from reference TRBV5-1 and TRBJ2-1, reads KAGVTQTPRYLIKTRGQQVTLSCSPISGHRSVSWYQQTPGQGLQFLFEYFSETQRNKGNFPGRFSGRQFSNSRSEMNVSTLELGDSALYLCASSLETSSSYNEQFFGPGTRLTVL.